This T cell receptor (beta chain) was sequenced in a study of blood T cell repertoires in COVID-19. Profiled with immunoSEQ multiplex PCR; TCRdb holds only in-frame clones, not every one. The repertoire holds a few hundred thousand clones, with roughly nine tenths as singletons. Per the germline V gene, CDR1 is SGHTA and CDR2 is FQGTGA. J was trimmed by 7 bases and V by 5 bases; bases with no gene match: 7. CDR3 length equals 13 residues. The receptor's source is a woman between 18 and 29 years old in a cohort exposed to, infected with or recovered from COVID-19 (not recorded which). The specimen was PBMCs or T cells enriched from blood (not recorded which). V is TRBV7-3 and J is TRBJ2-7; 8 nucleotides match TRBD2. The CDR3 DNA reads TGTGCCAGCAGCGCAAGCGGGGGCCTAGAGCAGTACTTC. Its protein product is CASSASGGLEQYF.